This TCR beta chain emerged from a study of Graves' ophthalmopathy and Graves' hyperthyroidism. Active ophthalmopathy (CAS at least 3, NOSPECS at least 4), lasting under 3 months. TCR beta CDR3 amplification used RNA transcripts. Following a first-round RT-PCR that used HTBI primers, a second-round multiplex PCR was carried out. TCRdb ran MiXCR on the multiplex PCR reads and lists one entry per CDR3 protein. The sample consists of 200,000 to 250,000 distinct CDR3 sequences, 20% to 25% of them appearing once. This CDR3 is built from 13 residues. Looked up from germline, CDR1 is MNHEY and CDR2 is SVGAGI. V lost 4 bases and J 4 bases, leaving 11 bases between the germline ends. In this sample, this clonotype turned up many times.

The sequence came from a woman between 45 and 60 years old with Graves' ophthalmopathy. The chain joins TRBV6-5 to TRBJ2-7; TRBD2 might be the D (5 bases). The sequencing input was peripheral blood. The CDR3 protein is CASSSPGMYEQYF. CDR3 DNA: TGTGCCAGCAGTTCACCGGGAATGTACGAGCAGTACTTC.